These 25 T cell receptor beta chains were sequenced from one sample in a study of blood T cell repertoires in COVID-19. Data came from immunoSEQ multiplex PCR; TCRdb stores just in-frame clones and leaves some out. The sample carries approximately 94,000 clones, around 81% recorded once. Specimen: peripheral blood. These receptors were collected from a man aged 50 to 59 with active or convalescent COVID-19.

V usage is TRBV12-3 or TRBV12-4 and J usage is TRBJ2-1; D is unclear. Trimming pared 5 bases from V and 2 bases from J, leaving 7 bases between. The CDR3 has 13 residues. Written as DNA, the CDR3 is TGTGCCAGCAGTCCCGACACCTACAATGAGCAGTTCTTC. This gives the protein CASSPDTYNEQFF.

This clone was observed a single time. This rearrangement joins TRBV24-1 to TRBJ2-1; TRBD2 matches 8 bases. CDR3 length: 12 residues. Trimming at V came to 4 bases and at J to 13 bases, leaving 5 bases not matched to a gene. Looked up from germline, CDR1 is KGHDR and CDR2 is SFDVKD. The DNA for the CDR3 is TGTGCCACCAGTGACCCCGGGACTAGACAGTTCTTC. Translation gives CATSDPGTRQFF.

This chain connects TRBV4-1 to TRBJ1-6; 7 bases agree with TRBD1. The CDR3 totals 18 residues. J was trimmed by 9 bases and V by 2 bases; bases with no gene match: 16. Germline V lookup: CDR1 MGHRA, CDR2 YSYEKL. The CDR3: CASSQPLTGSLGGSPLHF. In DNA, the CDR3 is TGCGCCAGCAGCCAACCCCTGACAGGGTCTCTTGGGGGTTCACCCCTCCACTTT.

V and J are TRBV24-1 and TRBJ2-1; possible D gene TRBD2, 5 bases. This CDR3 is 15 amino acids long. V was clipped by 4 bases and J by 7 bases, with 16 bases between them. Germline V gives CDR1 KGHDR, CDR2 SFDVKD. The CDR3 region is CATSDPEMGANEQFF. The CDR3 DNA reads as TGTGCCACCAGTGACCCTGAGATGGGAGCTAATGAGCAGTTCTTC.

This chain joins TRBV24-1 and TRBJ2-3; 10 nucleotides match TRBD1. The J segment lost 2 bases and the V segment lost 3 bases, leaving 7 bases of the junction unmatched. This CDR3 contains 17 residues. The V gene's germline CDR1 is KGHDR and CDR2 SFDVKD. CDR3 loop: CATSDPPGQGTTDTQYF. The CDR3 DNA is TGTGCCACCAGTGATCCCCCGGGACAGGGGACCACAGATACGCAGTATTTT.

This chain uses TRBV18 with TRBJ2-1, with TRBD2 matching 14 bases. Germline V gene sequence: CDR1 KGHSH, CDR2 LQKENI. This CDR3 spans 15 amino acids. Trimming cost V 5 bases and J 8 bases; bases outside gene matches: 5. The CDR3 sequence: CASSGTSGSLDEQFF. For the CDR3, the DNA is TGTGCCAGCTCAGGGACTAGCGGGAGTCTCGATGAGCAGTTCTTC.

This clone was seen only once. The chain combines TRBV28 with TRBJ2-2; the D gene is possibly TRBD1 (6 bases). From germline, CDR1 is MDHEN and CDR2 SYDVKM. Deletions cut 2 bases from V and 2 bases from J, with 12 bases between. CDR3 length: 16 residues. The CDR3 loop is CASSLGVGHNTGELFF. In nucleotides, the CDR3 is TGTGCCAGCAGTTTAGGGGTGGGACATAACACCGGGGAGCTGTTTTTT.

As DNA, the CDR3 is TGTGCCAGTCATGGTCCAGGAAATCAGCCCCAGCATTTT. This encodes CASHGPGNQPQHF. The chain recombines TRBV19 with TRBJ1-5; D not resolved. CDR1 LNHDA and CDR2 SQIVND come from the germline V gene (reference sequence). Trimming took off 8 bases at V and 4 bases at J, with 12 bases between the two ends. CDR3 length equals 13 residues. The entire variable domain, with the rest obtained from reference TRBV19 and TRBJ1-5, is as follows: DGGITQSPKYLFRKEGQNVTLSCEQNLNHDAMYWYRQDPGQGLRLIYYSQIVNDFQKGDIAEGYSVSREKKESFPLTVTSAQKNPTAFYLCASHGPGNQPQHFGDGTRLSIL.

The V and J genes are TRBV5-5 and TRBJ2-7; D is ambiguous. The CDR3 loop spans 13 amino acids. CDR1 is SGHKS, CDR2 YYEKEE, per germline (reference sequence). V was clipped by 1 base and J by 2 bases, with 7 bases between them. The CDR3 is CASSLLQAYEQYF. The CDR3 DNA follows: TGTGCCAGCAGCTTGCTGCAGGCCTACGAGCAGTACTTC.

This sequence joins TRBV9 and TRBJ2-7; TRBD2 matches at 8 bases. Per germline, CDR1 SGDLS and CDR2 YYNGEE. The CDR3 covers 15 residues. Trimming took 2 bases from V and 4 from J; bases not matched to a gene: 8. CDR3 sequence: CASSVTAGGGYEQYF. As DNA, the CDR3 is TGTGCCAGCAGCGTGACCGCGGGAGGTGGGTACGAGCAGTACTTC. The full variable domain, its missing parts supplied by reference TRBV9 and TRBJ2-7, is DSGVTQTPKHLITATGQRVTLRCSPRSGDLSVYWYQQSLDQGLQFLIQYYNGEERAKGNILERFSAQQFPDLHSELNLSSLELGDSALYFCASSVTAGGGYEQYFGPGTRLTVT.

This clone appeared many times. The J gene is TRBJ1-5, the V gene TRBV10-2; unclear D gene. V shed 8 bases and J shed 7 bases, with 18 bases lying between them. Germline V gene sequence: CDR1 WSHSY, CDR2 SAAADI. CDR3 length: 14 amino acids. The CDR3 here is CASSIVGSSQPQHF. The CDR3 DNA reads TGCGCCAGCTCTATCGTCGGTAGTAGCCAGCCCCAGCATTTT.

This clone was counted only a few times. The V call is TRBV10-3, the J call TRBJ2-1; TRBD2 is a possible D gene (6 bases). Trimming took off 2 bases at V and 7 bases at J, with 18 bases between the two ends. The CDR3 sequence is 16 residues long. Per the germline V gene, CDR1 is ENHRY and CDR2 is SYGVKD. In nucleotides, the CDR3 is TGTGCCATCAGTGAGCCCGGGAGCCCGTCGGTTAATGAGCAGTTCTTC. Amino acids: CAISEPGSPSVNEQFF.

The table lists this clone with a count of one. V usage is TRBV12-5 and J usage is TRBJ2-1; D is possibly TRBD2 (6 bases). The CDR3 totals 15 residues. V lost 4 bases and J lost 7, with 17 bases in between. Per germline, CDR1 LGHNT and CDR2 FRNRAP. The CDR3 DNA is TGTGCTAGTGGTTCAACGGGACTCCCACGGAATGAGCAGTTCTTC. Residues: CASGSTGLPRNEQFF.

J is TRBJ1-1 and V is TRBV7-9; 10 nucleotides line up with TRBD1. The CDR3 consists of 15 residues. The V gene end was trimmed by 4 bases and the J gene end by 4 bases; junction bases not matched to a gene: 6. Germline lookup yields CDR1 SEHNR and CDR2 FQNEAQ (reference sequence). The CDR3 here is CASSSRDRGSTEAFF. The CDR3 coding sequence is TGTGCCAGCAGCTCCAGGGACAGGGGATCCACTGAAGCTTTCTTT.

This chain joins TRBV5-5 and TRBJ2-5; TRBD2 aligns across 14 bases. CDR1 is SGHKS, CDR2 YYEKEE, per germline (reference sequence). The J segment lost 5 bases and the V segment lost 3 bases, leaving 3 bases of the junction unmatched. The CDR3 contains 15 residues. This CDR3 is CASSWGLAGVETQYF. CDR3 sequence (DNA): TGTGCCAGCAGCTGGGGACTAGCGGGAGTGGAGACCCAGTACTTC. Full variable domain (outside the CDR3, taken from reference TRBV5-5 and TRBJ2-5): DAGVTQSPTHLIKTRGQQVTLRCSPISGHKSVSWYQQVLGQGPQFIFQYYEKEERGRGNFPDRFSARQFPNYSSELNVNALLLGDSALYLCASSWGLAGVETQYFGPGTRLLVL.

The chain's CDR3 is CSALGLAGVADTQYF. The DNA for the CDR3 is TGCAGCGCCCTGGGACTAGCGGGAGTTGCAGATACGCAGTATTTT. J is TRBJ2-3 and V is TRBV29-1; TRBD2 agrees at 14 bases. Germline V CDR1 and CDR2: SQVTM, ANQGSEA. V lost 7 bases to trimming and J lost 4 bases; unmatched junction nucleotides: 7. The CDR3 spans 15 residues.

The J gene is TRBJ2-1, the V gene TRBV5-4; 10 positions agree with TRBD2. With 6 bases clipped from V and 7 bases from J, the junction kept 10 bases outside the gene matches. The CDR3 is made up of 15 amino acids. The germline gives CDR1 SGHNT, CDR2 YYREEE (reference sequence). The CDR3 DNA reads as TGTGCCAGCACCACCCACCTAGCGGGAGTAAATGAGCAGTTCTTC. It is translated as CASTTHLAGVNEQFF.

This clone is a singleton in its sample. The V and J genes are TRBV19 and TRBJ2-3; D is perhaps TRBD2 (6 bases). CDR1 LNHDA and CDR2 SQIVND come from the germline V gene (reference sequence). This CDR3 has 15 residues. Trimming removed 1 base at V and 2 bases at J, with 10 bases between. In DNA, the CDR3 is TGTGCCAGTAGTATAGGGGCGGGACCCACAGATACGCAGTATTTT. Its protein product is CASSIGAGPTDTQYF.

The J gene is TRBJ1-2, the V gene TRBV19, with D possibly being TRBD1 (5 bases). Deletions cut 2 bases from V and 7 bases from J, with 11 bases between. The CDR3 is 13 amino acids. The germline CDR1 and CDR2 sequences are LNHDA and SQIVND (reference sequence). The DNA for the CDR3 is TGTGCCAGTAGTATAAGGCAGGGTGGTGGCTACACCTTC. Translation gives CASSIRQGGGYTF.

This rearrangement joins TRBV5-1 to TRBJ1-4; the match to TRBD1 covers 9 bases. This CDR3 comprises 13 residues. The V segment lost 5 bases and the J segment 8 bases; nucleotides outside the gene matches: 4. In germline, CDR1 is SGHRS, CDR2 YFSETQ. In DNA form, the CDR3 reads TGCGCCAGCAGAGGACAGGGGATGGAAAAACTGTTTTTT. Translated, it gives CASRGQGMEKLFF.

This chain links TRBV18 with TRBJ1-2, with TRBD1 matching over 11 bases. Germline V gene sequence: CDR1 KGHSH, CDR2 LQKENI. This CDR3 is built from 15 residues. The junction had 3 bases not matched to a gene; V was cut back by 3 bases and J by 3 bases. The CDR3 coding sequence is TGTGCCAGCTCACCGGGACAGGGGGTCGACTATGGCTACACCTTC. This encodes CASSPGQGVDYGYTF.

This clone was counted a few times. The chain employs TRBV7-2 and TRBJ2-2; D might be TRBD2 (6 bases). Trimming stripped 1 base from V and 7 bases from J, with 13 bases between. This CDR3 is 15 amino acids long. Germline CDR1 is SGHTA and CDR2 is FQGNSA. The CDR3 reads CASSLDGREDGELFF. The CDR3 region has the DNA TGTGCCAGCAGCTTAGACGGGAGAGAGGACGGGGAGCTGTTTTTT.

This sequence joins TRBV20-1 and TRBJ1-1; D is unclear. The V end lost 5 bases, the J end lost 7 bases, and 11 bases lay between the germline ends. The CDR3 is made up of 11 amino acids. From germline, CDR1 is DFQATT and CDR2 SNEGSKA (reference sequence). The CDR3 DNA reads TGCAGTGCTGCGGGGATCTTTGAAGCTTTCTTT. Encoded protein: CSAAGIFEAFF.

This CDR3 reads CASSLALDSLQETQYF. The CDR3 region has the DNA TGTGCCAGCAGCTTGGCATTAGACAGTCTTCAAGAGACCCAGTACTTC. This sequence joins TRBV5-4 and TRBJ2-5, with a possible D match to TRBD1 (5 bases). Trimming cost V 0 bases and J 2 bases, with 14 bases left between them. This CDR3 has 16 residues. Germline CDR1 reads SGHNT; CDR2 reads YYREEE (reference sequence).

This chain connects TRBV7-2 to TRBJ1-4; 9 bases fit TRBD1. Germline lookup yields CDR1 SGHTA and CDR2 FQGNSA. The CDR3 runs to 16 residues. Unmatched junction bases numbered 9, after V lost 2 bases and J lost 8 bases. CDR3 protein: CASSLLGQGSREKLFF. The CDR3 coding sequence is TGTGCCAGCAGCTTATTAGGACAGGGGAGTCGGGAAAAACTGTTTTTT. Full variable domain (rest looked up from reference TRBV7-2 and TRBJ1-4): GAGVSQSPSNKVTEKGKDVELRCDPISGHTALYWYRQSLGQGLEFLIYFQGNSAPDKSGLPSDRFSAERTGGSVSTLTIQRTQQEDSAVYLCASSLLGQGSREKLFFGSGTQLSVL.